Presented here are 25 T cell receptor beta chains from one specimen sequenced in a study of stem cell transplantation in POMP-related autoinflammatory disease (dated by TCRdb to the early 2020s). Taken with the paper, the label for time point translates to: after hematopoietic stem cell transplant. Libraries were made using the immunoSEQ multiplex PCR assay. This immuneACCESS table, as held by TCRdb, lists in-frame sequences with V and J called but not all clones. Of the missing ones, under half trace to an unresolved V gene in checked studies; the others have no known cause. The sample table shows tens of thousands of clones, and approximately 91% are seen once. In total, the top ten clones hold roughly 0.7% of the sample. The sample here was CD4+ T cells from PBMCs, taken after stem cell transplantation. Every receptor here comes from a human patient with POMP-related autoinflammation and immune dysregulation (PRAID). After a transplant, some T cells may have been passed on by the graft donor.

The rearrangement links TRBV28 to TRBJ1-6, with 9 bases that match TRBD1. The J segment lost 6 bases and the V segment lost 3 bases, leaving 0 bases of the junction unmatched. From germline, CDR1 is MDHEN and CDR2 SYDVKM. This CDR3 has 14 residues. The CDR3 DNA reads as TGTGCCAGCAGTTTGGGACAGGGTAATTCACCCCTCCACTTT. Translation: CASSLGQGNSPLHF.

The chain employs TRBV4-1 and TRBJ2-1; D gene uncertain. CDR1 is MGHRA and CDR2 is YSYEKL in the germline V gene. The CDR3 sequence is 14 residues long. The V gene lost 0 bases and the J gene lost 1 base, with 4 bases spanning the gap. The CDR3 loop reads CASSQEESYNEQFF. CDR3 bases: TGCGCCAGCAGCCAAGAGGAGTCCTACAATGAGCAGTTCTTC.

A single count supports this clone. The rearrangement joins TRBV5-1 to TRBJ2-1; a weak D match, TRBD2 (5 bases). Trimming cost V 4 bases and J 0 bases, with 14 bases left between them. The CDR3 has 16 amino acids. Germline lookup yields CDR1 SGHRS and CDR2 YFSETQ. CDR3 sequence: CASSRLTLSSYNEQFF. The CDR3 DNA reads as TGCGCCAGCAGCCGACTAACCCTGAGCTCCTACAATGAGCAGTTCTTC.

The chain joins TRBV28 to TRBJ2-7; D ambiguous. With 4 bases removed from V and 2 bases from J, the gap between germline ends came to 12 bases. CDR1 and CDR2 from the germline V gene are MDHEN and SYDVKM. The CDR3 totals 14 residues. The CDR3 reads CASSSPGLTYEQYF. The DNA of the CDR3 is TGTGCCAGCAGTTCCCCGGGCCTTACCTACGAGCAGTACTTC.

This sequence joins TRBV7-2 and TRBJ2-3; maybe TRBD2 (5 bases). Trimming took 1 base from V and 4 from J, leaving 9 bases between them. The CDR3 contains 14 residues. In germline, CDR1 is SGHTA, CDR2 FQGNSA. The CDR3 DNA reads as TGTGCCAGCAGCTTAGGCCCAGCGGCAGATACGCAGTATTTT. This sequence encodes CASSLGPAADTQYF.

The genes are TRBV6-5 and TRBJ2-5; D not certain. This CDR3 has 12 amino acids. The germline gives CDR1 MNHEY, CDR2 SVGAGI. The V end was cut by 6 bases, the J end by 1 base, with 6 bases between. Written as DNA, the CDR3 is TGTGCCAGCAGCTCGGTCCAAGAGACCCAGTACTTC. Its protein product is CASSSVQETQYF.

The CDR3 sequence is CASSLGGYNSPLHF. DNA of the CDR3: TGTGCCAGCAGCTTGGGCGGGTATAATTCACCCCTCCACTTT. This rearrangement joins TRBV5-5 to TRBJ1-6, with D uncertain. The V gene's germline CDR1 is SGHKS and CDR2 YYEKEE (reference sequence). Trimming left V 0 bases short and J 4 bases short, with 5 bases between. CDR3 size: 14 residues.

The CDR3 loop reads CASSIRRNNQPQHF. For the CDR3, the DNA is TGTGCCAGTAGTATACGGCGGAACAATCAGCCCCAGCATTTT. This sequence joins TRBV19 and TRBJ1-5; D remains ambiguous. V lost 2 bases to trimming and J lost 3 bases, with 8 bases between them. Germline V gene sequence: CDR1 LNHDA, CDR2 SQIVND (reference sequence). This CDR3 is 14 amino acids long.

The chain carries TRBV19 and TRBJ2-1; 9 bases are a match to TRBD1. V trimming: 8 bases; J trimming: 8 bases; junction bases outside the gene matches: 7. CDR1 is LNHDA, CDR2 SQIVND, per germline (reference sequence). This CDR3 spans 13 amino acids. CDR3 residues: CASSDRGGYEQFF. CDR3 DNA sequence: TGTGCCAGTTCCGACAGGGGGGGGTATGAGCAGTTCTTC. Combining the CDR3 with reference TRBV19 and TRBJ2-1 gives the whole variable domain DGGITQSPKYLFRKEGQNVTLSCEQNLNHDAMYWYRQDPGQGLRLIYYSQIVNDFQKGDIAEGYSVSREKKESFPLTVTSAQKNPTAFYLCASSDRGGYEQFFGPGTRLTVL.

The V gene is TRBV7-2, the J gene TRBJ2-1; TRBD2 is a possible D gene (5 bases). The CDR3 runs 15 residues. V was cut by 1 base and J by 2 bases, with 9 bases left in between. Germline V gene sequence: CDR1 SGHTA, CDR2 FQGNSA. The CDR3 nucleotides are TGTGCCAGCAGCTTAGACGGGAACCCCTACAATGAGCAGTTCTTC. This codes for CASSLDGNPYNEQFF.

V usage is TRBV30 and J usage is TRBJ2-2; D is perhaps TRBD1 (6 bases). V lost 3 bases to trimming and J lost 1 base, with 12 bases between them. The CDR3 has 15 amino acids. From germline, CDR1 is GTSNPN and CDR2 SVGIG (reference sequence). The CDR3 reads CAWSSGTMNTGELFF. CDR3 coding DNA: TGTGCCTGGAGCTCCGGGACAATGAACACCGGGGAGCTGTTTTTT.

The chain links TRBV24-1 to TRBJ2-1; 10 positions match TRBD2. Germline V gene data show CDR1 as KGHDR and CDR2 as SFDVKD. The CDR3 loop spans 16 amino acids. J was trimmed by 5 bases and V by 4 bases; bases with no gene match: 7. The CDR3 sequence: CATSDPGLADHNEQFF. CDR3 nucleotide sequence: TGTGCCACCAGTGACCCTGGACTAGCGGATCACAATGAGCAGTTCTTC.

The chain joins TRBV11-2 to TRBJ2-1, with unresolved D. Between the trimmed V and J ends, which lost 4 bases and 2 bases, there was a span of 6 bases. CDR1 is SGHAT and CDR2 is FQNNGV in the germline V gene. The CDR3 is 13 residues long. The CDR3 nucleotides are TGTGCCAGCAGCTACGAACCCTACAATGAGCAGTTCTTC. It translates to CASSYEPYNEQFF.

The V call is TRBV25-1, the J call TRBJ1-1; weak D call: TRBD1 (6 bases). Trimming removed 6 bases from V and 6 bases from J, with 17 bases in between. In germline, CDR1 is MGHDK, CDR2 SYGVNS. There are 14 residues in the CDR3. The DNA for the CDR3 is TGTGCCAGCAGCTCCACAGGGACCCAGCCTGAAGCTTTCTTT. Translated, it gives CASSSTGTQPEAFF.

This rearrangement joins TRBV30 to TRBJ2-1; D is undetermined. There are 14 residues in the CDR3. Trimming took off 3 bases at V and 1 base at J, with 10 bases between the two ends. From germline, CDR1 is GTSNPN and CDR2 SVGIG (reference sequence). The CDR3, as DNA: TGTGCCTGGAGCCCAACAAAATCCTACAATGAGCAGTTCTTC. Translated, it gives CAWSPTKSYNEQFF. The full variable domain, completed using reference TRBV30 and TRBJ2-1, is SQTIHQWPATLVQPVGSPLSLECTVEGTSNPNLYWYRQAAGRGLQLLFYSVGIGQISSEVPQNLSASRPQDRQFILSSKKLLLSDSGFYLCAWSPTKSYNEQFFGPGTRLTVL.

The chain combines TRBV5-6 with TRBJ1-2; D gene unclear. Germline V gene data show CDR1 as SGHDT and CDR2 as YYEEEE. V lost 4 bases to trimming and J lost 1 base, with 11 bases between them. The CDR3 length is 14 residues. The CDR3 DNA is TGTGCCAGCAGCGGCTGGGGAGGTAACTATGGCTACACCTTC. Translated, it gives CASSGWGGNYGYTF.

The chain employs TRBV18 and TRBJ1-3; a possible D gene is TRBD1 (5 bases). Trimming removed 4 bases from V and 0 bases from J, with 13 bases in between. This CDR3 region has 16 residues. CDR1 is KGHSH and CDR2 is LQKENI in the germline V gene. DNA of the CDR3: TGTGCCAGCTCACAGGGGCTGGACCTCTCTGGAAACACCATATATTTT. Translated, it gives CASSQGLDLSGNTIYF.

The genes are TRBV2 and TRBJ1-2; D perhaps matches TRBD1 (6 bases). CDR1 and CDR2 (germline): SNHLY, FYNNEI. The CDR3 has 14 residues. Between the trimmed V and J ends, which lost 6 bases and 0 bases, there was a span of 11 bases. The CDR3 bases are TGTGCCAGCAGCTACAGGGAAGCTAACTATGGCTACACCTTC. Translating it yields CASSYREANYGYTF.

This chain uses TRBV5-1 with TRBJ2-5; D gene ambiguous. The CDR3 consists of 13 residues. Germline V gives CDR1 SGHRS, CDR2 YFSETQ. Between the trimmed V and J ends, which lost 5 bases and 0 bases, there was a span of 8 bases. CDR3 bases: TGCGCCAGCAGGACTCGTGACCAAGAGACCCAGTACTTC. Protein product: CASRTRDQETQYF.

This clone came up a few times. The chain carries TRBV6-7 and TRBJ2-5, with D perhaps matching TRBD2 (5 bases). TRBV6-7 is flagged as an ORF with uncertain function. The ends were cut back, 0 bases at V and 5 bases at J, with 19 bases in the middle. The CDR3 runs 17 residues. Here the CDR3 DNA reads TGTGCCAGCAGTTACTCTACGTACTCGAGGGCCTGGGAGACCCAGTACTTC. It is translated as CASSYSTYSRAWETQYF.

The chain carries TRBV14 and TRBJ2-1, with TRBD2 matching 9 bases. The CDR3 contains 17 residues. The V segment lost 1 base and the J segment 5 bases; nucleotides outside the gene matches: 9. CDR1 is SGHDN and CDR2 is FVKESK in the germline V gene. Here the CDR3 DNA reads TGTGCCAGCAGCCAAGTACAGACTAGCGGACCTCACAATGAGCAGTTCTTC. This sequence encodes CASSQVQTSGPHNEQFF.

This clone came up a few times. The V call is TRBV6-5, the J call TRBJ2-1; D tentatively reads TRBD1 or TRBD2 (5 bases each). Germline V lookup: CDR1 MNHEY, CDR2 SVGAGI. This CDR3 is built from 15 residues. V was cut by 0 bases and J by 8 bases, with 14 bases left in between. The CDR3 DNA follows: TGTGCCAGCAGTTACTCGAGGGGTGGTAGGGATGAGCAGTTCTTC. Amino acids: CASSYSRGGRDEQFF.

The V call is TRBV28, the J call TRBJ2-5; D is ambiguous. Trimming removed 3 bases at V and 1 base at J, with 6 bases between. The CDR3 is 13 amino acids. Germline V gives CDR1 MDHEN, CDR2 SYDVKM. CDR3 coding DNA: TGTGCCAGCAGTTTTAACATCCAAGAGACCCAGTACTTC. Protein product: CASSFNIQETQYF. Drawing the rest from reference TRBV28 and TRBJ2-5, the complete variable domain is DVKVTQSSRYLVKRTGEKVFLECVQDMDHENMFWYRQDPGLGLRLIYFSYDVKMKEKGDIPEGYSVSREKKERFSLILESASTNQTSMYLCASSFNIQETQYFGPGTRLLVL.

V and J are TRBV5-1 and TRBJ2-1; D unresolved. This CDR3 is 13 amino acids long. The V and J ends lost 1 base and 1 base respectively, with 3 bases between them. Germline CDR1 SGHRS, CDR2 YFSETQ. In DNA, the CDR3 is TGCGCCAGCAGCTTGTGGTCCTACAATGAGCAGTTCTTC. The encoded protein is CASSLWSYNEQFF.

This rearrangement joins TRBV28 to TRBJ1-5; 8 bases map to TRBD1. Trimming removed 3 bases from V and 6 bases from J; junction bases left unmatched: 16. CDR3 size: 18 residues. CDR1 is MDHEN, CDR2 SYDVKM, per germline. CDR3 nucleotide sequence: TGTGCCAGCAGTTTTGGGAGATGGACAGGGACGATTGGTCAGCCCCAGCATTTT. This gives the protein CASSFGRWTGTIGQPQHF.